This T cell receptor (beta chain) is from a study of radiation and T cells in renal cell carcinoma. In the case of this clone: Antigen specificity is unknown.

The time point: blood 4 weeks post-SBRT, at nephrectomy. Noted treatment: 15 Gy SBRT to primary tumor, nephrectomy 4 weeks later. Germline V gives CDR1 MNHEY, CDR2 SMNVEV (reference sequence). The CDR3 length is 14 residues. V was pared by 4 bases and J by 6 bases, with 8 bases of the junction left unmatched. TCRdb's copy holds only in-frame clones and misses some; the assay was immunoSEQ multiplex PCR. The sample contains about 78,000 clones, 89% of which appear only once. Study outcomes and limitations: In blood, top tumor clones expanded by 2 weeks, shrinking by 4.

The chain is built from TRBV27 and TRBJ1-2; 7 bases align to TRBD1. The origin of this receptor is a woman in her 70s with renal cell carcinoma. The sequencing here drew on blood, taken from a patient whose treatment included radiotherapy and nephrectomy. The chain's CDR3 is CASSSPAGGHGYTF. CDR3 nucleotides: TGTGCCAGCAGTTCCCCGGCAGGGGGACATGGCTACACCTTC.